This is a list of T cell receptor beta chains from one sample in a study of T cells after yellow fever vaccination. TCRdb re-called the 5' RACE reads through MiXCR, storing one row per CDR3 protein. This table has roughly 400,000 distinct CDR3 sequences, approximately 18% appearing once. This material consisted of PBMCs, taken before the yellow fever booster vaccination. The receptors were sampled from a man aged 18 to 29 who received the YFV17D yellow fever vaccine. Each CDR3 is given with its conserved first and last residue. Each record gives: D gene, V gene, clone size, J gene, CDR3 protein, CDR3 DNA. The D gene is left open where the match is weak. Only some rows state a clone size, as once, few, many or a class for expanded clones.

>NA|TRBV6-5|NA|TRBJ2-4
CVSSYSGNEDIQYF
TGTGTCAGCAGTTACTCAGGGAATGAGGACATTCAGTACTTC
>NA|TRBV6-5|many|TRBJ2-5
CASRVGEETQYF
TGTGCCAGCAGGGTGGGAGAAGAGACCCAGTACTTC
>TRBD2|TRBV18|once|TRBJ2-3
CASSPLGTSGEYTQYF
TGTGCCAGCTCACCGCTCGGGACTAGCGGGGAGTATACGCAGTATTTT
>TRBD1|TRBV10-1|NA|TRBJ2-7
CASSRDRVGEQYF
TGCGCCAGCAGCCGGGACAGGGTGGGCGAGCAGTACTTC
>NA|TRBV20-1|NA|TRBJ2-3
CSARTSLWKDTQYF
TGCAGTGCTAGAACTAGTCTTTGGAAAGATACGCAGTATTTT
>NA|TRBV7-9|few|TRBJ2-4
CASSESGSGGIQYF
TGTGCCAGCAGCGAGTCTGGCTCTGGGGGCATTCAGTACTTC
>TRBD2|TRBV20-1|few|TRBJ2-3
CSARDHGGAPDTQYF
TGCAGTGCTAGAGATCACGGGGGGGCCCCAGATACGCAGTATTTT
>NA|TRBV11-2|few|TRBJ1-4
CASSTVRKNREKLFF
TGTGCCAGCAGCACTGTCCGGAAGAACCGTGAAAAACTGTTTTTT
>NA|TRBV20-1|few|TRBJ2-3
CSARERISDTQYF
TGCAGTGCTAGAGAACGCATATCAGATACGCAGTATTTT
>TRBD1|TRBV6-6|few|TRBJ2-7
CASRTGGAVEQYF
TGTGCCAGTCGGACAGGGGGCGCGGTCGAGCAGTACTTC
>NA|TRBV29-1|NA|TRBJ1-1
CSVGGQVRPNTEAFF
TGCAGCGTTGGGGGGCAGGTTCGACCGAACACTGAAGCTTTCTTT
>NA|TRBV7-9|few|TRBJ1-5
CASSSTGGQPQHF
TGTGCCAGCAGCTCCACCGGGGGTCAGCCCCAGCATTTT
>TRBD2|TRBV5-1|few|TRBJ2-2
CASSPAGGSGELFF
TGCGCCAGCAGCCCAGCGGGGGGATCCGGGGAGCTGTTTTTT
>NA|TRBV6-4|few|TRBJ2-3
CASSAFGRTDTQYF
TGTGCCAGCAGCGCCTTCGGACGAACAGATACGCAGTATTTT
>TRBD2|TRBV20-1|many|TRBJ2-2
CSAAGTSGFYTGELFF
TGCAGTGCCGCTGGGACTAGCGGGTTTTACACCGGGGAGCTGTTTTTT
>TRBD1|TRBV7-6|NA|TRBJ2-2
CASSNWRTGGTGELFF
TGTGCCAGCAGCAATTGGCGGACAGGGGGCACCGGGGAGCTGTTTTTT
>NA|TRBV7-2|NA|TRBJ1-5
CASSLYVLQPQHF
TGTGCCAGCAGCTTATACGTGCTTCAGCCCCAGCATTTT
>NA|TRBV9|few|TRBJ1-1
CASSVGSNTEAFF
TGTGCCAGCAGCGTGGGATCGAACACTGAAGCTTTCTTT
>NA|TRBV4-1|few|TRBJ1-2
CASSQVAGPYGYTF
TGCGCCAGCAGCCAAGTAGCAGGCCCCTATGGCTACACCTTC
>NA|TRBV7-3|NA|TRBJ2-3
CASSRTGVLGTDTQYF
TGTGCCAGCAGCAGAACGGGGGTTTTAGGCACAGATACGCAGTATTTT
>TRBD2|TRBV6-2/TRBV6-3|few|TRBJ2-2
CASTRERVRTGELFF
TGTGCCAGCACGCGGGAGCGGGTTCGGACCGGGGAGCTGTTTTTT
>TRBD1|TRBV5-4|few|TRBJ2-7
CASSLPGTGTYEQYF
TGTGCCAGCAGCCTACCTGGGACAGGGACATACGAGCAGTACTTC
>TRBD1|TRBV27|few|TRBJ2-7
CASRPTGHYEQYF
TGTGCCAGCAGACCGACAGGGCACTACGAGCAGTACTTC
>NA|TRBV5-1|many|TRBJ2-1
CASSLAEFSYNEQFF
TGCGCCAGCAGCTTGGCGGAATTTTCCTACAATGAGCAGTTCTTC
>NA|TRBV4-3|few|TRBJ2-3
CASSQAIRSGTDTQYF
TGCGCCAGCAGCCAAGCCATTAGGTCGGGCACAGATACGCAGTATTTT
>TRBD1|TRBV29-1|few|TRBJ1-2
CSVVTGASLRYTF
TGCAGCGTTGTGACAGGGGCTTCCTTGCGCTACACCTTC
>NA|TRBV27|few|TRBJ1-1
CASSFELNTEAFF
TGTGCCAGCAGTTTCGAACTGAACACTGAAGCTTTCTTT
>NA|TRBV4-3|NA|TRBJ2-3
CASSQDRQGTDTQYF
TGCGCCAGCAGCCAAGATCGTCAGGGGACAGATACGCAGTATTTT
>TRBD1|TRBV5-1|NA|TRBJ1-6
CASSPATGRPLGSPLHF
TGCGCCAGCAGCCCGGCGACAGGGAGACCTTTGGGTTCACCCCTCCACTTT
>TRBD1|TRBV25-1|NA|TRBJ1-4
CASSAGQGRWLFF
TGTGCCAGCAGCGCCGGACAGGGGAGGTGGCTGTTTTTT
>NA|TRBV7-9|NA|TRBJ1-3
CASSIGTVSGNTIYF
TGTGCCAGCAGCATAGGAACAGTCTCTGGAAACACCATATATTTT
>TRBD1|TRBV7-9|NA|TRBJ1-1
CASSLGDRAASEAFF
TGTGCCAGCAGCTTAGGCGACAGGGCGGCGTCTGAAGCTTTCTTT
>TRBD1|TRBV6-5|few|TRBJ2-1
CASSQTGAPYNEQFF
TGTGCCAGCAGTCAGACAGGGGCCCCTTACAATGAGCAGTTCTTC
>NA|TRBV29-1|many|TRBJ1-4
CSHSGDNEKLFF
TGCAGCCACTCAGGAGATAATGAAAAACTGTTTTTT
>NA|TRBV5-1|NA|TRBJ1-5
CASSLEGGASNQPQHF
TGCGCCAGCAGCTTGGAGGGGGGGGCGAGCAATCAGCCCCAGCATTTT
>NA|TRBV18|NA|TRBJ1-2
CASSPPDSSGWYGYTF
TGTGCCAGCTCACCCCCTGACAGTAGTGGATGGTATGGCTACACCTTC
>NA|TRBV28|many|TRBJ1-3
CASTFSVGNTIYF
TGTGCCAGCACCTTTTCGGTGGGAAACACCATATATTTT
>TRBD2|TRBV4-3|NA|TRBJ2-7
CASSRLAGATYEQYF
TGCGCCAGCAGCCGACTAGCGGGGGCCACCTACGAGCAGTACTTC
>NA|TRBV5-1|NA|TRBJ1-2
CASSLPGHREGYTF
TGCGCCAGCAGCTTACCGGGACACCGGGAGGGCTACACCTTC
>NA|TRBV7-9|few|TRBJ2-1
CASSLVGWPEQFF
TGTGCCAGCAGCTTAGTCGGATGGCCCGAGCAGTTCTTC
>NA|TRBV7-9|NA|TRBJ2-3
CASSFRGVSSTDTQYF
TGTGCCAGCAGCTTTAGGGGGGTCAGTTCTACAGATACGCAGTATTTT
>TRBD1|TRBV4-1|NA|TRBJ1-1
CASSQDLLGRGRNTEAFF
TGCGCCAGCAGCCAAGATCTTCTCGGCAGGGGGCGGAACACTGAAGCTTTCTTT
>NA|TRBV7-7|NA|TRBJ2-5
CASSLEAKGGTQYF
TGTGCCAGCAGCTTAGAGGCTAAAGGAGGGACCCAGTACTTC
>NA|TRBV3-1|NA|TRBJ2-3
CASSQRGGDTQYF
TGTGCCAGCAGCCAACGAGGTGGAGATACGCAGTATTTT
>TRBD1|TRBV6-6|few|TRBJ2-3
CASSYKTGGNRDTQYF
TGTGCCAGCAGTTACAAAACAGGGGGAAATAGAGATACGCAGTATTTT
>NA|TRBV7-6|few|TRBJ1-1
CASSLGTRHSENTEAFF
TGTGCCAGCAGCTTAGGGACTAGGCATTCGGAAAACACTGAAGCTTTCTTT